These 29 T cell receptor beta chains came from one sample sequenced in a study of post-analysis software for immune sequencing data (dated by TCRdb to between 2014 and 2017). Which antigens these TCRs recognize remains unknown. General conclusions and limits of the study: Significantly higher frequencies in patients than in controls were found for roughly five TRBV segments, including TRBV5-6, TRBV5-1 and TRBV20-1.

Receptor libraries were prepared by PCR. TCRdb shows the sequencer as Illumina HiSeq 2500. To reduce PCR and sequencing biases, unique molecular identifiers were incorporated into the TCR beta cDNA libraries. The raw public reads went through TCRdb reprocessing: fastp at Q25, MiXCR clone calling, in-frame beta chains kept. Rows merge per CDR3 protein into single entries with the most common DNA and genes. The sample table contains some 450,000 distinct CDR3 sequences; only one count was recorded for approximately 46% of them. Roughly 12% of the sample belongs to the ten largest clones. Sequences were obtained from blood. These receptors all stem from a girl aged 5 to 17 with multiple sclerosis.

This clonotype was detected a few times. The chain has TRBV14 and TRBJ2-6; D call uncertain. Germline loops: CDR1 SGHDN, CDR2 FVKESK. Trimming stripped 4 bases from V and 4 bases from J, with 8 bases between. The CDR3 consists of 14 residues. This CDR3 reads CASSRGSGANVLTF. The CDR3 nucleotides are TGTGCCAGCAGCCGAGGATCGGGGGCCAACGTCCTGACTTTC.

This chain links TRBV24-1 with TRBJ2-1, with D possibly matching TRBD2 (5 bases). The germline CDR1 and CDR2 sequences are KGHDR and SFDVKD. This CDR3 contains 14 residues. Trimming removed 7 bases at V and 2 bases at J, with 11 bases between. CDR3 sequence: CATRDGIAYNEQFF. The CDR3 DNA is TGTGCCACCAGGGACGGGATCGCCTACAATGAGCAGTTCTTC.

This clonotype was counted a few times. The rearrangement joins TRBV7-2 to TRBJ2-5; TRBD2 is a possible D gene (5 bases). The V end lost 5 bases, the J end lost 4 bases, and 17 bases lay between the germline ends. This CDR3 is built from 15 residues. Germline V gives CDR1 SGHTA, CDR2 FQGNSA. In DNA, the CDR3 is TGTGCCAGCAGCGTTCCGGGGTCTGTCGGAGAGACCCAGTACTTC. Its protein is CASSVPGSVGETQYF.

In this sample, this clonotype turned up a few times. This chain joins TRBV12-3 or TRBV12-4 and TRBJ2-5; 10 positions match TRBD2. The CDR3 spans 17 residues. After removal of 5 bases from V and 5 bases from J, the junction contained 14 bases not matched to a gene. The CDR3 DNA reads as TGTGCCAGCAGTCTCGGACTAGCGGCTCTAGAGGGGGAGACCCAGTACTTC. Translation gives CASSLGLAALEGETQYF.

This rearrangement joins TRBV7-9 to TRBJ1-4, with D possibly being TRBD1 (5 bases). Germline lookup yields CDR1 SEHNR and CDR2 FQNEAQ (reference sequence). The CDR3 has 15 residues. The V gene lost 4 bases and the J gene lost 4 bases, with 13 bases spanning the gap. In nucleotides, the CDR3 is TGTGCCAGCAGCTCGGCAGGGACGGGTAATGAAAAACTGTTTTTT. Protein: CASSSAGTGNEKLFF.

A note on this clonotype: The junction differs from germline at one of its ends, possibly a read error. The chain joins TRBV6-5 to TRBJ2-1; 10 nucleotides align to TRBD2. Germline assignment: CDR1 MNHEY and CDR2 SVGAGI. The CDR3 has 16 residues. The CDR3 is CANSPLYSGRIYEQFF. DNA of the CDR3: TGTGCCAACAGTCCCCTTTATAGCGGGAGGATCTATGAGCAGTTCTTC.

The chain links TRBV28 to TRBJ1-6; 8 nucleotides align to TRBD1. CDR1 is MDHEN and CDR2 is SYDVKM in the germline V gene. Trimming took 4 bases from V and 8 from J; bases not matched to a gene: 1. The CDR3 length is 13 residues. The CDR3 sequence: CASSSGGYSPLHF. The DNA of the CDR3 is TGTGCCAGCAGTTCAGGGGGCTATTCACCCCTCCACTTT.

With regard to this clonotype: Germline and junction disagree at one end, which may indicate a read error. This rearrangement joins TRBV20-1 to TRBJ2-1, with 14 bases that match TRBD2. CDR1 is DFQATT and CDR2 is SNEGSKA in the germline V gene (reference sequence). This CDR3 has 17 residues. CDR3 region: CSAAAGTSGGSYNERFF. In DNA, the CDR3 is TGCAGTGCTGCCGCCGGGACTAGCGGGGGTTCCTACAATGAGCGGTTCTTC.

This chain's CDR3 is CASSLGEQNQPQHF. CDR3 DNA sequence: TGTGCCAGCAGTTTAGGGGAGCAAAATCAGCCCCAGCATTTT. The V call is TRBV28, the J call TRBJ1-5, with unresolved D. The CDR3 extends over 14 amino acids. Germline V gene data show CDR1 as MDHEN and CDR2 as SYDVKM. V was pared by 2 bases and J by 4 bases, with 9 bases between.

This chain links TRBV29-1 with TRBJ2-1; tentative D call: TRBD1 (6 bases). Germline CDR1 is SQVTM and CDR2 is ANQGSEA. V dropped 6 bases and J dropped 6 bases, with 21 bases sitting between them. The CDR3 covers 15 residues. CDR3 DNA sequence: TGCAGCGTCGAAATCACAGGGTTCGAGGGCAATGAGCAGTTCTTC. Its protein product is CSVEITGFEGNEQFF.

The chain joins TRBV4-1 to TRBJ2-7; 7 bases are a match to TRBD2. The germline V gene has CDR1 MGHRA and CDR2 YSYEKL. There are 16 residues in the CDR3. The trim removed 3 bases at V and 7 bases at J, leaving 15 bases unmatched. The CDR3 loop is CASSQGWGGRLEEQYF. CDR3 sequence (DNA): TGCGCCAGCAGCCAGGGGTGGGGGGGAAGGTTAGAGGAGCAGTACTTC.

The chain joins TRBV7-2 to TRBJ2-5; D possibly corresponds to TRBD1 (5 bases). V was trimmed by 2 bases and J by 3 bases, leaving 7 bases between them. This CDR3 comprises 13 residues. Germline V lookup: CDR1 SGHTA, CDR2 FQGNSA. DNA for the CDR3: TGTGCCAGCAGCTTACGGACAAAAGAGACCCAGTACTTC. It codes for CASSLRTKETQYF. Complete variable domain (other parts from reference TRBV7-2 and TRBJ2-5): GAGVSQSPSNKVTEKGKDVELRCDPISGHTALYWYRQSLGQGLEFLIYFQGNSAPDKSGLPSDRFSAERTGGSVSTLTIQRTQQEDSAVYLCASSLRTKETQYFGPGTRLLVL.

The chain has TRBV5-5 and TRBJ2-4, with D possibly TRBD2 on 5 matching bases. Trimming removed 0 bases at V and 3 bases at J, with 13 bases between. This CDR3 has 16 residues. From germline, CDR1 is SGHKS and CDR2 YYEKEE (reference sequence). The CDR3 nucleotides are TGTGCCAGCAGCTTGGTTTTTCGGGGTGACAAAAACATTCAGTACTTC. This gives the protein CASSLVFRGDKNIQYF.

V usage is TRBV7-9 and J usage is TRBJ1-1; D is unclear. Germline values: CDR1 SEHNR, CDR2 FQNEAQ (reference sequence). The V end lost 2 bases, the J end lost 12 bases, and 22 bases lay between the germline ends. The CDR3 has 15 residues. The CDR3 DNA is TGTGCCAGCAGCTTAAAAACCGCCGCGACTTCGAATTCTTTCTTT. Protein: CASSLKTAATSNSFF.

The CDR3 nucleotides are TGCAGTGCTAGAGGTCCAGCTTCCTATGGCTACACCTTC. Translation gives CSARGPASYGYTF. The chain has TRBV20-1 and TRBJ1-2, with D unclear. V lost 1 base and J 4 bases, leaving 10 bases between the germline ends. Germline values: CDR1 DFQATT, CDR2 SNEGSKA (reference sequence). The CDR3 spans 13 residues.

There are a few counts of this clonotype. V and J are TRBV5-1 and TRBJ2-5; D assignment may be TRBD1 or TRBD2 (5 bases each). Germline V lookup: CDR1 SGHRS, CDR2 YFSETQ. This CDR3 region has 12 residues. V gave up 0 bases and J gave up 5 bases, with 5 bases separating them. The CDR3 DNA reads as TGCGCCAGCAGCTTGGGGGACGAGACCCAGTACTTC. Translating it yields CASSLGDETQYF.

This clonotype has a handful of counts. This sequence joins TRBV6-2 or TRBV6-3 and TRBJ2-7; D not resolved. The CDR3 is made up of 12 amino acids. The germline gives CDR1 MNHEY, CDR2 SVGEGT. Trimming cost V 3 bases and J 4 bases, with 7 bases left between them. CDR3 loop: CASSYPYYEQYF. The CDR3 DNA follows: TGTGCCAGCAGTTATCCCTATTACGAGCAGTACTTC.

The chain employs TRBV20-1 and TRBJ2-1; 7 bases align to TRBD1. Germline V gives CDR1 DFQATT, CDR2 SNEGSKA (reference sequence). The length of the CDR3 is 16 residues. The V segment lost 5 bases and the J segment 3 bases; nucleotides outside the gene matches: 13. This CDR3 is CSAGGLPGQIYNEQFF. In DNA form, the CDR3 reads TGCAGTGCTGGGGGCCTTCCGGGACAGATCTACAATGAGCAGTTCTTC.

The CDR3 loop is CASSLVVYGGDTQYF. The CDR3 DNA reads TGTGCCAGCAGCTTAGTAGTTTACGGTGGAGATACGCAGTATTTT. The rearrangement uses TRBV7-2 and TRBJ2-3; D not certain. Trimming removed 1 base at V and 5 bases at J, with 13 bases between. In germline, CDR1 is SGHTA, CDR2 FQGNSA. The CDR3 is 15 residues long.

This chain links TRBV29-1 with TRBJ2-1, with unresolved D. CDR1 SQVTM and CDR2 ANQGSEA come from the germline V gene. The CDR3 runs 10 residues. With 3 bases removed from V and 8 bases from J, the gap between germline ends came to 5 bases. CDR3 bases: TGCAGCGTTGATCGGGATGAGCAGTTCTTC. Encoded protein: CSVDRDEQFF.

This rearrangement joins TRBV20-1 to TRBJ2-1; D unclear. Germline V gene sequence: CDR1 DFQATT, CDR2 SNEGSKA (reference sequence). The CDR3 extends over 12 amino acids. V lost 3 bases to trimming and J lost 5 bases, with 8 bases between them. CDR3 amino acids: CSARRLNNEQFF. In DNA form, the CDR3 reads TGCAGTGCTAGGCGTCTAAACAATGAGCAGTTCTTC.

J is TRBJ2-7 and V is TRBV3-1; TRBD1 is a possible D gene (5 bases). The germline CDR1 and CDR2 sequences are LGHDT and YNNKEL (reference sequence). The ends were cut back, 0 bases at V and 0 bases at J, with 9 bases in the middle. The CDR3 has 15 amino acids. The CDR3 reads CASSQDVTVSYEQYF. In DNA, the CDR3 is TGTGCCAGCAGCCAAGATGTGACAGTCTCCTACGAGCAGTACTTC.

The table lists this clonotype with a few counts. The chain combines TRBV7-3 with TRBJ2-1; D gene uncertain. V was pared by 8 bases and J by 11 bases, with 16 bases between. The CDR3 consists of 12 residues. Germline V CDR1 and CDR2: SGHTA, FQGTGA. Here the CDR3 DNA reads TGTGCCAGCTCTATAGCAGGCGGACAGCAGTTCTTC. It specifies CASSIAGGQQFF.

J is TRBJ2-5 and V is TRBV3-1, with D perhaps given as TRBD1 or TRBD2 (5 bases each). The germline V gene encodes CDR1 LGHDT and CDR2 YNNKEL (reference sequence). The CDR3 is 15 amino acids. Trimming left V 1 base short and J 3 bases short, with 12 bases between. The chain's CDR3 is CASSQVGTREETQYF. In nucleotides, the CDR3 is TGTGCCAGCAGCCAAGTTGGGACCCGCGAAGAGACCCAGTACTTC.

This clonotype showed up just once. The chain recombines TRBV27 with TRBJ1-1, with no clear D. V lost 10 bases and J lost 5, with 17 bases in between. The CDR3 spans 13 residues. Germline CDR1 reads MNHEY; CDR2 reads SMNVEV (reference sequence). CDR3 nucleotide sequence: TGTGCCACAGGATCATCTAGGTGGACTGAAGCTTTCTTT. Amino acids: CATGSSRWTEAFF.

The rearrangement joins TRBV7-3 to TRBJ2-3; D gene unclear. Trimming shortened V by 2 bases and J by 0 bases, and 9 bases separated the two germline ends. Germline V CDR1 and CDR2: SGHTA, FQGTGA. The CDR3 is 15 residues long. The CDR3 DNA sequence: TGTGCCAGCAGCTTATATCGGTCAAGCACAGATACGCAGTATTTT. Protein sequence: CASSLYRSSTDTQYF.

The CDR3 nucleotides read TGTGCCAGCAGTGAATATGCTACCTCTAGCGGAGCAGATACGCAGTATTTT. Translation gives CASSEYATSSGADTQYF. The chain combines TRBV25-1 with TRBJ2-3, with 7 bases fitting TRBD2. The CDR3 is 17 amino acids. Germline V gene sequence: CDR1 MGHDK, CDR2 SYGVNS. With 0 bases clipped from V and 4 bases from J, the junction kept 10 bases outside the gene matches.

This clonotype was recorded a few times. V usage is TRBV20-1 and J usage is TRBJ2-5; D remains ambiguous. V lost 3 bases, J lost 1 base, and 12 bases lay in between. Germline V gene data show CDR1 as DFQATT and CDR2 as SNEGSKA (reference sequence). This CDR3 has 14 amino acids. The DNA of the CDR3 is TGCAGTGCTAGTCATCGGTCATTCCAAGAGACCCAGTACTTC. It codes for CSASHRSFQETQYF.

The gene calls are TRBV28 and TRBJ2-1; 9 bases map to TRBD2. CDR3 length: 14 amino acids. Unmatched junction bases numbered 7, after V lost 7 bases and J lost 6 bases. The V gene's germline CDR1 is MDHEN and CDR2 SYDVKM. Written as DNA, the CDR3 is TGTGCCAGCACCTCCGGGACTAGCCGCAATGAGCAGTTCTTC. This sequence encodes CASTSGTSRNEQFF.